Listed below are T cell receptor beta chains from one sample, sequenced in a study of CD8 T cells in Susac syndrome. TCRdb independently ran MiXCR on the immunoSEQ multiplex PCR reads; one entry per CDR3 protein. The data show more than 200,000 distinct CDR3 sequences, about 94% seen once. The sample taken for sequencing was CD4+ T cells from PBMCs. The source is a human donor with Susac syndrome. Each CDR3 is given with its conserved first and last residue. The D gene is left open where the match is weak. Clone size appears in some rows only: once, few, many, or a class for an expanded clone.

CDR3aa: CASSPEGAAGYTF
CDR3nt: TGTGCCAGCTCACCAGAGGGGGCGGCCGGCTACACCTTC
d_gene: TRBD1
v_gene: TRBV18
j_gene: TRBJ1-2
abundance: -

CDR3aa: CATSDLSGGQGFIGTQYF
CDR3nt: TGTGCCACCAGTGATTTATCGGGAGGACAGGGGTTTATCGGGACCCAGTACTTC
d_gene: TRBD1
v_gene: TRBV24-1
j_gene: TRBJ2-5
abundance: -

CDR3aa: CASGGGRGNNEQFF
CDR3nt: TGTGCCAGCGGCGGGGGTCGCGGAAACAATGAGCAGTTCTTC
d_gene: TRBD2
v_gene: TRBV6-1
j_gene: TRBJ2-1
abundance: once

CDR3aa: CASSPREIWLGTGATEAFF
CDR3nt: TGTGCCAGCAGCCCCAGGGAAATATGGCTTGGGACAGGGGCTACTGAAGCTTTCTTT
d_gene: TRBD1
v_gene: TRBV14
j_gene: TRBJ1-1
abundance: -

CDR3aa: CSARPPAAGPNTEAFF
CDR3nt: TGCAGTGCTCGTCCCCCAGCGGCGGGACCGAACACTGAAGCTTTCTTT
d_gene: -
v_gene: TRBV20-1
j_gene: TRBJ1-1
abundance: -

CDR3aa: CASSLGVDDGYTF
CDR3nt: TGTGCCAGCAGTTTAGGAGTGGATGATGGCTACACCTTC
d_gene: -
v_gene: TRBV12-3/TRBV12-4
j_gene: TRBJ1-2
abundance: -

CDR3aa: CASTRSGAYNEQFF
CDR3nt: TGTGCCAGCACCCGGAGCGGGGCCTACAATGAGCAGTTCTTC
d_gene: TRBD2
v_gene: TRBV12-3/TRBV12-4
j_gene: TRBJ2-1
abundance: -

CDR3aa: CASSFLGLAGGYEQYF
CDR3nt: TGTGCCAGCAGTTTCCTCGGACTAGCGGGGGGGTACGAGCAGTACTTC
d_gene: TRBD2
v_gene: TRBV12-3/TRBV12-4
j_gene: TRBJ2-7
abundance: -

CDR3aa: CSVDLEQETQYF
CDR3nt: TGCAGCGTTGACCTAGAACAAGAGACCCAGTACTTC
d_gene: -
v_gene: TRBV29-1
j_gene: TRBJ2-5
abundance: -

CDR3aa: CASAEPGTDEKLFF
CDR3nt: TGTGCCAGCGCCGAGCCTGGGACAGATGAAAAACTGTTTTTT
d_gene: TRBD1
v_gene: TRBV12-3/TRBV12-4
j_gene: TRBJ1-4
abundance: -

CDR3aa: CASSQGTGTFDYGYTF
CDR3nt: TGCGCCAGCAGCCAAGGGACAGGGACCTTCGACTATGGCTACACCTTC
d_gene: TRBD1
v_gene: TRBV4-3
j_gene: TRBJ1-2
abundance: -

CDR3aa: CSAHPQGIFVATQYF
CDR3nt: TGCAGTGCCCACCCGCAGGGGATCTTCGTTGCGACCCAGTACTTC
d_gene: -
v_gene: TRBV20-1
j_gene: TRBJ2-5
abundance: -

CDR3aa: CSGKGQQETQYF
CDR3nt: TGCAGCGGAAAGGGACAGCAAGAGACCCAGTACTTC
d_gene: TRBD1
v_gene: TRBV29-1
j_gene: TRBJ2-5
abundance: -

CDR3aa: CASSQDLRGWYEQYF
CDR3nt: TGCGCCAGCAGCCAAGACCTGAGGGGTTGGTACGAGCAGTACTTC
d_gene: -
v_gene: TRBV4-3
j_gene: TRBJ2-7
abundance: -

CDR3aa: CASSLGQGTIFVGNTIYF
CDR3nt: TGCGCCAGCAGCCTAGGACAGGGAACTATCTTCGTGGGAAACACCATATATTTT
d_gene: TRBD1
v_gene: TRBV5-1
j_gene: TRBJ1-3
abundance: once

CDR3aa: CASRGAGDTEAFF
CDR3nt: TGTGCCAGCAGGGGCGCAGGAGACACTGAAGCTTTCTTT
d_gene: -
v_gene: TRBV6-5
j_gene: TRBJ1-1
abundance: -

CDR3aa: CASSAGTGGTDTQYF
CDR3nt: TGTGCCAGCAGCGCCGGGACAGGGGGCACAGATACGCAGTATTTT
d_gene: TRBD1
v_gene: TRBV12-3/TRBV12-4
j_gene: TRBJ2-3
abundance: once

CDR3aa: CASSQGGRGYTF
CDR3nt: TGTGCCAGCAGCCAAGGGGGAAGGGGCTACACCTTC
d_gene: -
v_gene: TRBV3-1
j_gene: TRBJ1-2
abundance: -

CDR3aa: CASSYDRVRYGYTF
CDR3nt: TGTGCCAGCAGTTACGACAGGGTACGCTATGGCTACACCTTC
d_gene: TRBD1
v_gene: TRBV12-3/TRBV12-4
j_gene: TRBJ1-2
abundance: -

CDR3aa: CASSPLTGTGGNTIYF
CDR3nt: TGTGCCAGCTCACCACTAACCGGGACCGGTGGAAACACCATATATTTT
d_gene: -
v_gene: TRBV18
j_gene: TRBJ1-3
abundance: -

CDR3aa: CSAREGRGGYTF
CDR3nt: TGCAGTGCTAGGGAGGGACGAGGTGGCTACACCTTC
d_gene: -
v_gene: TRBV20-1
j_gene: TRBJ1-2
abundance: -

CDR3aa: CSVVTGGEDQPQHF
CDR3nt: TGCAGCGTTGTAACAGGGGGCGAAGATCAGCCCCAGCATTTT
d_gene: TRBD1
v_gene: TRBV29-1
j_gene: TRBJ1-5
abundance: -

CDR3aa: CASSFSMNTEAFF
CDR3nt: TGCGCCAGCAGCTTCAGCATGAACACTGAAGCTTTCTTT
d_gene: -
v_gene: TRBV5-1
j_gene: TRBJ1-1
abundance: -

CDR3aa: CASYLAVNTEAFF
CDR3nt: TGTGCCAGCTACTTGGCAGTGAACACTGAAGCTTTCTTT
d_gene: -
v_gene: TRBV6-5
j_gene: TRBJ1-1
abundance: -

CDR3aa: CASSLAPRPAYEQYF
CDR3nt: TGTGCCAGCAGCTTAGCACCCAGGCCTGCCTACGAGCAGTACTTC
d_gene: -
v_gene: TRBV7-2
j_gene: TRBJ2-7
abundance: once

CDR3aa: CASSQDDRGESPLHF
CDR3nt: TGCGCCAGCAGCCAGGACGACAGGGGAGAATCACCCCTCCACTTT
d_gene: TRBD1
v_gene: TRBV4-3
j_gene: TRBJ1-6
abundance: -

CDR3aa: CASSNNEQFF
CDR3nt: TGTGCCAGCAGTAACAATGAGCAGTTCTTC
d_gene: -
v_gene: TRBV7-2
j_gene: TRBJ2-1
abundance: -

CDR3aa: CASSRQGGRLSTDTQYF
CDR3nt: TGTGCCAGCAGCCGACAAGGTGGCAGGCTTAGCACAGATACGCAGTATTTT
d_gene: -
v_gene: TRBV7-9
j_gene: TRBJ2-3
abundance: -

CDR3aa: CSVETGTAYGYTF
CDR3nt: TGCAGCGTTGAGACCGGGACAGCTTATGGCTACACCTTC
d_gene: TRBD1
v_gene: TRBV29-1
j_gene: TRBJ1-2
abundance: -

CDR3aa: CSARAGAIYNEQFF
CDR3nt: TGCAGTGCTAGGGCGGGGGCCATCTACAATGAGCAGTTCTTC
d_gene: -
v_gene: TRBV20-1
j_gene: TRBJ2-1
abundance: -

CDR3aa: CASTFPGDTMNTEAFF
CDR3nt: TGTGCCAGCACCTTTCCGGGGGACACTATGAACACTGAAGCTTTCTTT
d_gene: -
v_gene: TRBV11-1
j_gene: TRBJ1-1
abundance: -

CDR3aa: CSARPGFQETQYF
CDR3nt: TGCAGTGCTAGGCCGGGGTTTCAAGAGACCCAGTACTTC
d_gene: -
v_gene: TRBV20-1
j_gene: TRBJ2-5
abundance: -

CDR3aa: CASSLTASRGYTF
CDR3nt: TGTGCCAGCAGTTTGACAGCCAGCAGGGGCTACACCTTC
d_gene: -
v_gene: TRBV28
j_gene: TRBJ1-2
abundance: -

CDR3aa: CASSPQTGNTEAFF
CDR3nt: TGTGCCAGCAGCCCCCAGACAGGGAACACTGAAGCTTTCTTT
d_gene: -
v_gene: TRBV7-9
j_gene: TRBJ1-1
abundance: -

CDR3aa: CASSLETGIHEQYF
CDR3nt: TGTGCCAGCAGTTTAGAGACAGGGATCCACGAGCAGTACTTC
d_gene: TRBD1
v_gene: TRBV27
j_gene: TRBJ2-7
abundance: -

CDR3aa: CASREQGSIGGYTF
CDR3nt: TGTGCCAGCAGGGAACAGGGTAGCATCGGTGGCTACACCTTC
d_gene: -
v_gene: TRBV6-4
j_gene: TRBJ1-2
abundance: -

CDR3aa: CSARDELGMGPQHF
CDR3nt: TGCAGTGCTAGAGATGAGTTGGGAATGGGGCCCCAGCATTTT
d_gene: -
v_gene: TRBV20-1
j_gene: TRBJ1-5
abundance: -

CDR3aa: CASSFGQGLNQPQHF
CDR3nt: TGTGCCAGCAGCTTCGGACAGGGTTTAAATCAGCCCCAGCATTTT
d_gene: TRBD1
v_gene: TRBV5-4
j_gene: TRBJ1-5
abundance: -

CDR3aa: CASSYLVGGGRTDTQYF
CDR3nt: TGTGCCAGCAGTTATCTCGTAGGGGGGGGCCGGACAGATACGCAGTATTTT
d_gene: -
v_gene: TRBV6-5
j_gene: TRBJ2-3
abundance: -

CDR3aa: CASSLLGQLNEKLFF
CDR3nt: TGTGCCAGCAGCTTGCTGGGACAGTTGAATGAAAAACTGTTTTTT
d_gene: TRBD1
v_gene: TRBV7-8
j_gene: TRBJ1-4
abundance: -

CDR3aa: CASSAGQGTSTDTQYF
CDR3nt: TGTGCCAGCAGCGCCGGACAGGGAACTAGCACAGATACGCAGTATTTT
d_gene: TRBD1
v_gene: TRBV9
j_gene: TRBJ2-3
abundance: -

CDR3aa: CSARDLHGDTQYF
CDR3nt: TGCAGTGCTAGAGATCTTCACGGAGATACGCAGTATTTT
d_gene: -
v_gene: TRBV20-1
j_gene: TRBJ2-3
abundance: -

CDR3aa: CASSRGTSMETQYF
CDR3nt: TGTGCCAGCAGCAGAGGGACTAGCATGGAGACCCAGTACTTC
d_gene: TRBD2
v_gene: TRBV12-3/TRBV12-4
j_gene: TRBJ2-5
abundance: -

CDR3aa: CASSVGAGGTDTQYF
CDR3nt: TGTGCCAGCAGCGTGGGGGCAGGAGGCACAGATACGCAGTATTTT
d_gene: -
v_gene: TRBV9
j_gene: TRBJ2-3
abundance: -

CDR3aa: CACRTESYEQYF
CDR3nt: TGTGCCTGTAGGACAGAAAGCTACGAGCAGTACTTC
d_gene: -
v_gene: TRBV30
j_gene: TRBJ2-7
abundance: -